The clone carrying this T cell receptor (gamma chain) is medium-sized within its sample. The antigen is undetermined. Germline assignment: CDR1 VTNTFY and CDR2 YDVSTARD (reference sequence). V trimming: 3 bases; J trimming: 12 bases; junction bases outside the gene matches: 8. CDR3 length: 11 residues. This sample stems from a study of γδ T cells in repeated Plasmodium falciparum infection. Background on the study: Over around 580 days, donors received four mosquito-bite P. falciparum NF54 infections.

Bulk repertoires came from Vgamma9/Vdelta2+ or Vdelta2-negative gammadelta T cells flow-sorted from PBMC. General study points: Many TCRgamma sequences overlapped between individuals in stable Vgamma9/Vdelta2+ repertoires. Waves of new clonotype selection appeared after repeated controlled infections in Vdelta2-negative, largely Vdelta1+, gammadelta T cells.

TCRdb re-processed the multiplex PCR reads using CATT. The sample lists around 5,000 gamma-chain clones, around 3.7% occurring once. The TCR comes from a pool of human donors (malaria-infected and uninfected, not separated). The sequencing sample was made of gamma-delta T cells from blood. This chain joins TRGV3 and TRGJ1 or TRGJ2. CDR3 in DNA: TGTGCCACCTGGGACCATATTGTGAAACTCTTT. Translation gives CATWDHIVKLF.